The rows below give T cell receptor beta chains drawn from one sample of a study of blood T cell repertoires in COVID-19. Clones were read by immunoSEQ multiplex PCR, and TCRdb kept only the in-frame ones, dropping some. This sample has hundreds of thousands of clones, with approximately 82% found just once. Material: peripheral blood. The source is a woman older than 75 with acute or convalescent COVID-19. Both conserved end residues are part of each CDR3. Fields, in order: J gene, CDR3 length, V gene, clone size, D gene, CDR3 DNA, CDR3 protein. A D gene is named only where the DNA matches it firmly. The listing skips clone size in some rows; elsewhere it reads once, few, many or a size class.

TRBJ2-7 | 15 | TRBV11-2 | once | TRBD1 | TGTGCCAGCTCTAAGGGGACAGGGTCCTCCTACGAGCAGTACTTC | CASSKGTGSSYEQYF
TRBJ2-3 | 16 | TRBV9 | - | TRBD2 | TGTGCCAGCAGCCCCTCAATCGGGGGGGGGCGGGCTACGCAGTATTTT | CASSPSIGGGRATQYF
TRBJ1-4 | 14 | TRBV28 | few | TRBD1 | TGTGCCAGTCAGGGGGCTCTGGGTAATGAAAAACTGTTTTTT | CASQGALGNEKLFF
TRBJ1-2 | 14 | TRBV5-6 | - | - | TGTGCCAGCAGCTTTGGGACAAATCTCTATGGCTACACCTTC | CASSFGTNLYGYTF
TRBJ1-4 | 15 | TRBV18 | - | TRBD1 | TGTGCCAGCTCATCCTCCGGGACAGGGTTTGAAAAACTGTTTTTT | CASSSSGTGFEKLFF
TRBJ1-4 | 15 | TRBV3-1/TRBV3-2 | - | - | TGTGCCAGCAGCCCCCTCTACGCAACTAATGAAAAACTGTTTTTT | CASSPLYATNEKLFF
TRBJ2-3 | 15 | TRBV19 | - | TRBD2 | TGTGCCAGTAGCACCGCGGGAGGGCGAACAGATACGCAGTATTTT | CASSTAGGRTDTQYF
TRBJ1-6 | 15 | TRBV28 | - | - | TGTGCCAGCAGTACACGACAGAGCTATAATTCACCCCTCCACTTT | CASSTRQSYNSPLHF
TRBJ2-7 | 11 | TRBV18 | - | - | TGTGCCAGCTCCCGGGACTACGAGCAGTACTTC | CASSRDYEQYF
TRBJ2-3 | 14 | TRBV30 | - | - | TGTGCCTGGAGTCTGGGACTGACCACAGATACGCAGTATTTT | CAWSLGLTTDTQYF
TRBJ1-1 | 15 | TRBV9 | - | - | TGTGCCAGCAGCGTAGCTGGAGCGAGGGACACTGAAGCTTTCTTT | CASSVAGARDTEAFF
TRBJ2-2 | 13 | TRBV28 | once | - | TGTGCCACCCTGAGCGGGAACACCGGGGAGCTGTTTTTT | CATLSGNTGELFF
TRBJ1-1 | 14 | TRBV2 | - | TRBD1 | TGTGCCAGCAGAGCCGACAGGGGGAGAACTGAAGCTTTCTTT | CASRADRGRTEAFF
TRBJ1-5 | 15 | TRBV28 | - | TRBD1 | TGTGCCAGCAACCCCGGGACAGGGTCCAGCCAGCCCCAGCATTTT | CASNPGTGSSQPQHF
TRBJ1-2 | 12 | TRBV28 | - | - | TGTGCCAGCAGTACAGGGCGCTATGGCTACACCTTC | CASSTGRYGYTF
TRBJ2-2 | 12 | TRBV9 | - | - | TGTGCCAGCAGCGTAGCGACCGGGGAGCTGTTTTTT | CASSVATGELFF
TRBJ1-2 | 13 | TRBV12-3/TRBV12-4 | - | - | TGTGCCAGCAGTCCCTCCCCCTACTATGGCTACACCTTC | CASSPSPYYGYTF
TRBJ2-3 | 15 | TRBV28 | - | TRBD2 | TGTGCCAGCAGGTCGCTAGCGGGAGACTCAGATACGCAGTATTTT | CASRSLAGDSDTQYF
TRBJ1-5 | 14 | TRBV19 | - | TRBD1 | TGTGCCAGTAGTAAGGACAGGTACAATCAGCCCCAGCATTTT | CASSKDRYNQPQHF
TRBJ2-5 | 13 | TRBV7-7 | - | TRBD1 | TGTGCTAGCAGCCCAGGGGGCCTAGGGACCCAGTACTTC | CASSPGGLGTQYF
TRBJ2-1 | 17 | TRBV30 | - | TRBD2 | TGTGCCTGGAGTAGCCTAGCGGGAGGAGGGGCCTACAATGAGCAGTTCTTC | CAWSSLAGGGAYNEQFF
TRBJ2-7 | 11 | TRBV2 | - | TRBD1 | TGTGCCAGCAAGGGGGCTAGTCTTCAGTACTTC | CASKGASLQYF
TRBJ2-7 | 15 | TRBV11-1 | - | TRBD1 | TGTGCCAGCAGCTCGAAGGGGACAGGGGTCTACGAGCAGTACTTC | CASSSKGTGVYEQYF
TRBJ2-5 | 12 | TRBV6-5 | few | - | TGTGCCAGCGGGACATCGATCGGGGCCCAGTACTTC | CASGTSIGAQYF
TRBJ1-3 | 12 | TRBV29-1 | - | TRBD1 | TGCAGCGCCGGACAGGGGGGAAACACCATATATTTT | CSAGQGGNTIYF
TRBJ2-1 | 15 | TRBV6-5 | - | TRBD2 | TGTGCCAGCAGGCCCGGGACTAGCGGGAACAATGAGCAGTTCTTC | CASRPGTSGNNEQFF
TRBJ1-1 | 16 | TRBV19 | - | TRBD1 | TGTGCCAGTAGGCGGGACAGGGGGCCTCGGGACACTGAAGCTTTCTTT | CASRRDRGPRDTEAFF